This section outlines one T cell receptor beta chain sequence together with its context. Some clones are missing from TCRdb's copy, which holds only in-frame ones; the method was immunoSEQ multiplex PCR. The sample shows about 200,000 clones, more than 70% of them seen only once. The data belong to a study of blood T cell repertoires in COVID-19. Sequenced material: peripheral blood. This clonotype originated in a middle-aged woman who had recovered from COVID-19.

The CDR3 loop reads CASSLGDRNIQYF. In DNA form, the CDR3 reads TGTGCCAGCAGTCTAGGGGACAGAAACATTCAGTACTTC. The gene calls are TRBV28 and TRBJ2-4, with 7 positions matching TRBD1. Trimming took 5 bases from V and 6 from J; bases not matched to a gene: 4. Germline lookup yields CDR1 MDHEN and CDR2 SYDVKM. CDR3 length equals 13 residues.